This T cell receptor beta chain was sequenced during a study of T cell repertoires in cytomegalovirus infection. Study overall: An indication of both CMV infection and matching HLA type came from public TCR beta signatures. Findings of the study overall: Clonotypes of TCR beta that were HLA-C-restricted and CMV-specific dominated the ex vivo response. Public TCR beta family frequency separated CMV-and-HLA carriers, including in an independent cohort.

V was clipped by 3 bases and J by 10 bases, with 21 bases between them. This CDR3 region has 15 residues. Using its own MiXCR run on the reads, TCRdb lists one record per CDR3 protein. The sample records fewer than 550,000 distinct CDR3 sequences, 11% being singletons. In this sample, this clonotype turned up many times. What it recognizes is unknown. The chain joins TRBV12-3 or TRBV12-4 to TRBJ1-1; D is unresolved. This receptor was identified in a human donor in good health (CMV status not recorded). Some clones in this sample may be carry-over from other donors' samples. Source material: PBMCs. The chain's CDR3 is CASSFAATREEGAFF. The CDR3 DNA is TGTGCCAGCAGTTTCGCTGCGACAAGGGAAGAGGGAGCTTTCTTT.